This entry is about one T cell receptor (beta chain). Sequencing used immunoSEQ multiplex PCR; TCRdb keeps in-frame clones, though not all of them. Here the sample spans around 3,200 clones, 80% to 90% being singletons. Indicated time point: neoterminal ileum biopsy at postoperative endoscopy, about 6 months after surgery. The V and J ends lost 6 bases and 8 bases respectively, with 25 bases between them. This CDR3 contains 16 residues. CDR1 and CDR2 from the germline V gene are LNHDA and SQIVND (reference sequence). The data stem from a study of T cell repertoires in ileal Crohn's disease. The chain is built from TRBV19 and TRBJ1-2; a weak D match, TRBD1 (6 bases). This receptor was obtained from an adult with Crohn's disease. Sequencing input: ileal tissue. The CDR3: CASSPPPGASSGGYTF. The CDR3 DNA sequence: TGTGCCAGTAGCCCCCCCCCGGGGGCCTCCAGTGGGGGCTACACCTTC.